The present entry profiles one T cell receptor beta chain with its context. Its target is unknown. The sample comes from a study of beta chain features in type 1 diabetes. Study observations and caveats: High TCR expression in some cells could lead to their over-representation in cDNA sequencing.

Trimming removed 3 bases at V and 14 bases at J, with 16 bases between. CDR3 length: 13 residues. Germline lookup yields CDR1 LNHDA and CDR2 SQIVND (reference sequence). The study reverse transcribed the entire isolated RNA, so it sequenced expressed TCRB transcripts. Here immunoSEQ multiplex PCR was the method, and the copy in TCRdb shows in-frame clones only, minus some. The table includes more than 300,000 clones, around 16% detected once. This TCR was sampled from a young woman in good health. This chain connects TRBV19 to TRBJ1-4; no clear D gene. Specimen: naive CD4+ T cells from blood. The CDR3 DNA is TGTGCCAGTAGTATTGGTACGGAGGGAATTCTGTTTTTT. This translates into CASSIGTEGILFF.